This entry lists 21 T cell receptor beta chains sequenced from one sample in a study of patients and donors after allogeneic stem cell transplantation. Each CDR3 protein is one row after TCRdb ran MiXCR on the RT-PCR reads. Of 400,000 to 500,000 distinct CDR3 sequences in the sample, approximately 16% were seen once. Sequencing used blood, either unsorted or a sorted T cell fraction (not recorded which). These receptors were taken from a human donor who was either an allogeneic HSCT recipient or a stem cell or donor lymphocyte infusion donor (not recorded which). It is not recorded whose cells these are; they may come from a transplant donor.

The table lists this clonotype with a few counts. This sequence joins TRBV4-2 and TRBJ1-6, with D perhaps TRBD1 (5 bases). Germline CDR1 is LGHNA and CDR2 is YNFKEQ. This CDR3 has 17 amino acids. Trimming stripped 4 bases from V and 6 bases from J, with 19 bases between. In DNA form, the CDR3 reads TGTGCCAGCAGCCCCCGAAGTGCGGAGACAGCTAATTCACCCCTCCACTTT. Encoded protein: CASSPRSAETANSPLHF.

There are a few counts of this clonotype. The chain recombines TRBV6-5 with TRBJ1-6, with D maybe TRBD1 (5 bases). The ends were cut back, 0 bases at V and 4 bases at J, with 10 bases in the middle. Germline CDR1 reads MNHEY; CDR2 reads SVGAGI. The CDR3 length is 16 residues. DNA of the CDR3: TGTGCCAGCAGTTACTCTCCAGGGAGATATAATTCACCCCTCCACTTT. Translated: CASSYSPGRYNSPLHF.

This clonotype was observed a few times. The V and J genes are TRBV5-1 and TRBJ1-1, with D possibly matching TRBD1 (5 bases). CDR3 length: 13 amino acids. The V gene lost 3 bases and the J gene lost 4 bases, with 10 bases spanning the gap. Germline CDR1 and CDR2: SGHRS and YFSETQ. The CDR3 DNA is TGCGCCAGCAGCTGGCAGGGCGGCACTGAAGCTTTCTTT. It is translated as CASSWQGGTEAFF. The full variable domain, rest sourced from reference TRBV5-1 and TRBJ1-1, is KAGVTQTPRYLIKTRGQQVTLSCSPISGHRSVSWYQQTPGQGLQFLFEYFSETQRNKGNFPGRFSGRQFSNSRSEMNVSTLELGDSALYLCASSWQGGTEAFFGQGTRLTVV.

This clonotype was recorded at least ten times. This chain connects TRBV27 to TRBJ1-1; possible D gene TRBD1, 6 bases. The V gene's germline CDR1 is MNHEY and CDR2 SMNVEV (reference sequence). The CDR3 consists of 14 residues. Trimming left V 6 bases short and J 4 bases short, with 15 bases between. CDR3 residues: CASRAQGGGTEAFF. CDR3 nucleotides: TGTGCCAGCAGAGCACAGGGCGGGGGCACTGAAGCTTTCTTT.

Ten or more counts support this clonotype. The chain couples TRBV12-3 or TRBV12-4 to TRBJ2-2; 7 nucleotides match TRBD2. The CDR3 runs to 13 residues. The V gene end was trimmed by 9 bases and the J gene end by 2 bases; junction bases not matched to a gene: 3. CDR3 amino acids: CASLAVNTGELFF. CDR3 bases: TGTGCCAGTCTAGCGGTAAACACCGGGGAGCTGTTTTTT.

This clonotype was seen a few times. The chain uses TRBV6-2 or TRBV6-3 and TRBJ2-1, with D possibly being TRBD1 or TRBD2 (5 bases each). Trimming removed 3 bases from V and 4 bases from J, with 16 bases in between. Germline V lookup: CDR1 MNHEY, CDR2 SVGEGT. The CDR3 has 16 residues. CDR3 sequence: CASSYWGTPPYNEQFF. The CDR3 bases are TGTGCCAGCAGTTATTGGGGGACGCCACCATACAATGAGCAGTTCTTC.

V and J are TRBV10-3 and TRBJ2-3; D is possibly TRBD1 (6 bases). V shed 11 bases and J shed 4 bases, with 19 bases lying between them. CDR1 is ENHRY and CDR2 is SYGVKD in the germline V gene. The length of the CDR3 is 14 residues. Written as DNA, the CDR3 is TGTGCCGCCGGACCGGGACGACAGGCAGATACGCAGTATTTT. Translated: CAAGPGRQADTQYF.

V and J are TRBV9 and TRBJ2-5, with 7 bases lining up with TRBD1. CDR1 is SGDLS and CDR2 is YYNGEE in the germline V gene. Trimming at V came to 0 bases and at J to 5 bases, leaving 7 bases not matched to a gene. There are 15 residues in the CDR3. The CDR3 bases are TGTGCCAGCAGCGTAGGAGGGGGCGCGAGGGAGACCCAGTACTTC. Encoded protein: CASSVGGGARETQYF.

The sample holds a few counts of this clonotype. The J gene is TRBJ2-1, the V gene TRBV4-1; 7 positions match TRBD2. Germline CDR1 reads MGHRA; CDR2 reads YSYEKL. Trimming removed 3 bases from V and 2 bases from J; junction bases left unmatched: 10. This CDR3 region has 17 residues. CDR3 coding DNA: TGCGCCAGCAGCCATTCTTTCGGCGGGAGCACCTACAATGAGCAGTTCTTC. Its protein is CASSHSFGGSTYNEQFF.

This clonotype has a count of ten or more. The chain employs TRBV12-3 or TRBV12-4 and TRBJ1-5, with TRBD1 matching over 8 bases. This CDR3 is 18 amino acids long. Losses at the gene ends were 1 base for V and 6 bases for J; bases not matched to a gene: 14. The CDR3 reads CASSLVTGGKVIGQPQHF. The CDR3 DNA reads TGTGCCAGCAGTTTAGTCACAGGGGGAAAGGTAATAGGTCAGCCCCAGCATTTT.

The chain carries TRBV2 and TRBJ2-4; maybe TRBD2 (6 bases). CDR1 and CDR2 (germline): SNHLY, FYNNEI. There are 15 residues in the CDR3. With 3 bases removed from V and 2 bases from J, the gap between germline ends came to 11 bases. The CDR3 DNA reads TGTGCCAGCAGTGATAGAGGGACTTCCAAAAACATTCAGTACTTC. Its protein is CASSDRGTSKNIQYF.

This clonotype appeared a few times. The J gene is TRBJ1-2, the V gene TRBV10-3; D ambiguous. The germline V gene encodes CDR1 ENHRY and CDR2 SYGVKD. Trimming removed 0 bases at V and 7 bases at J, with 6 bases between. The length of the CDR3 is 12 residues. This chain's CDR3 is CAISESKGGYTF. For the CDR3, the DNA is TGTGCCATCAGTGAGTCGAAGGGTGGCTACACCTTC.

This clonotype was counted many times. The DNA for the CDR3 is TGTGCCAGCAGCTCGGGCGTGTACGGAAACACCATATATTTT. Translating gives CASSSGVYGNTIYF. The chain joins TRBV7-9 to TRBJ1-3; no reliable D call. V lost 4 bases, J lost 4 bases, and 11 bases lay in between. Looked up from germline, CDR1 is SEHNR and CDR2 is FQNEAQ (reference sequence). This CDR3 is built from 14 residues. The whole variable domain, filled in from reference TRBV7-9 and TRBJ1-3, reads DTGVSQNPRHKITKRGQNVTFRCDPISEHNRLYWYRQTLGQGPEFLTYFQNEAQLEKSRLLSDRFSAERPKGSFSTLEIQRTEQGDSAMYLCASSSGVYGNTIYFGEGSWLTVV.

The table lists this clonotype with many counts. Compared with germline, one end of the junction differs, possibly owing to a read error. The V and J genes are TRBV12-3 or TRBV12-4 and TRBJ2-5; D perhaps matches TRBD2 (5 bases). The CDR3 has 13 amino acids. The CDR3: CASSLVRGETQYF. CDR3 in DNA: TGTGCCAGCAGCTTAGTCCGGGGAGAGACCCAGTACTTC.

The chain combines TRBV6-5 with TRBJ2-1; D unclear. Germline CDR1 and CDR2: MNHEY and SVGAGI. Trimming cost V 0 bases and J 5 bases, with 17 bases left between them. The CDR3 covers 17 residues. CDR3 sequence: CASSYSSGRFTDNEQFF. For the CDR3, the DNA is TGTGCCAGCAGTTACTCGAGTGGTAGGTTTACAGACAATGAGCAGTTCTTC.

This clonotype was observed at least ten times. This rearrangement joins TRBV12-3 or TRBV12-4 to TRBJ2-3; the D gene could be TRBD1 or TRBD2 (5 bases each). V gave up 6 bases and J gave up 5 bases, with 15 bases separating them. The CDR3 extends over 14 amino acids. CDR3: CASSPEERGDTQYF. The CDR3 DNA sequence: TGTGCCAGCAGCCCCGAGGAGAGGGGAGATACGCAGTATTTT.

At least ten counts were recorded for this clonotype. CDR3 sequence (DNA): TGTGCCAGCAGCTTAGTCCAGCGGGAGACCCAGTACTTC. Residues: CASSLVQRETQYF. The chain carries TRBV7-2 and TRBJ2-5; the D gene is possibly TRBD2 (5 bases). The CDR3 consists of 13 residues. V was shortened by 1 base and J by 5 bases, with 8 bases between the two germline ends. CDR1 and CDR2 (germline): SGHTA, FQGNSA.

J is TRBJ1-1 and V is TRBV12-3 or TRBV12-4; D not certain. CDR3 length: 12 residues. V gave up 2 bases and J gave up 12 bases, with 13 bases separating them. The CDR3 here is CASSLNFAGPFF. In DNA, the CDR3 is TGTGCCAGCAGTTTAAATTTCGCCGGGCCTTTCTTT.

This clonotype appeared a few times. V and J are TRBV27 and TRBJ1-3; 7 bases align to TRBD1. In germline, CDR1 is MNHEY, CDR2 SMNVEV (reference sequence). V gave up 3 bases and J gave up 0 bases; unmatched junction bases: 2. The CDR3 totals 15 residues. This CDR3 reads CASSFQGDSGNTIYF. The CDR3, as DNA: TGTGCCAGCAGTTTTCAGGGGGACTCTGGAAACACCATATATTTT.

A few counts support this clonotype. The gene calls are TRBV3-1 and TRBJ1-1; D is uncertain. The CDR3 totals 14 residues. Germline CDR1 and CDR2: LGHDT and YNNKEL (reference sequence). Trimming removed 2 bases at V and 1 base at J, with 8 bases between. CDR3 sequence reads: CASSQRLQNTEAFF. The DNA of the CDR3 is TGTGCCAGCAGCCAACGCCTACAGAACACTGAAGCTTTCTTT. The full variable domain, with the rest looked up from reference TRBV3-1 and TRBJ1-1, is DTAVSQTPKYLVTQMGNDKSIKCEQNLGHDTMYWYKQDSKKFLKIMFSYNNKELIINETVPNRFSPKSPDKAHLNLHINSLELGDSAVYFCASSQRLQNTEAFFGQGTRLTVV.

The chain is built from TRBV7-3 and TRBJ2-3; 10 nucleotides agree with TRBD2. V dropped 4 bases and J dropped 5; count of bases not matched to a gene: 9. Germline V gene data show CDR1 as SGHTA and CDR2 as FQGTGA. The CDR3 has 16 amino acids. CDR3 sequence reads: CASSSWTSGFRDTQYF. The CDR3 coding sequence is TGTGCCAGCAGCTCCTGGACTAGCGGATTTAGAGATACGCAGTATTTT.